This TCR beta chain was found in a study of shared clonotypes between healthy human individuals. From germline, CDR1 is SGHRS and CDR2 YFSETQ. The CDR3 loop spans 13 amino acids. The ends were cut back, 2 bases at V and 0 bases at J, with 4 bases in the middle. The assay was immunoSEQ multiplex PCR, and TCRdb's table has in-frame clones only and misses some. The table shows 950,000 to 1,100,000 clones, with about 77% occurring only once. Concerning this clone itself: The same CDR3 also results from other DNA sequences found in this sample.

The V call is TRBV5-1, the J call TRBJ2-3, with D uncertain. This TCR came from a young man in good health. The specimen was memory CD4+ T cells sorted from blood. The sample's subset: CD45RA-negative fraction. The CDR3 is CASSFGSTDTQYF. The DNA of the CDR3 is TGCGCCAGCAGCTTCGGTAGCACAGATACGCAGTATTTT.